This TCR beta chain was sequenced in a study of identical twins. MiXCR was run by TCRdb on the 5' RACE reads, yielding one entry per CDR3 protein. Of some 560,000 distinct CDR3 sequences in the sample, more than 9% were seen once. Study-level results: Where out-of-frame alpha sequences were twin-shared, they showed excess low generation probability. Analyses based on zero insertions could be partly confounded by invariant MAIT and iNKT cells.

Only healthy Caucasians were included as donors. This clonotype was observed at least ten times. Its antigen is as yet unknown. Another study also made use of these data, one on yellow fever vaccine responses in identical twins. This second study says: Twin vaccine T cell responses reportedly seemed partly convergent, partly personalized.

What was sequenced was PBMCs. This clonotype originated in a woman aged 18-29 years in good health.

CDR3 sequence reads: CASSPGGRENEKLFF. CDR3 DNA: TGTGCCAGCAGCCCAGGTGGGAGGGAGAATGAAAAACTGTTTTTT. The chain recombines TRBV28 with TRBJ1-4; no clear D. The CDR3 totals 15 residues. V dropped 6 bases and J dropped 5 bases, with 16 bases sitting between them. Germline V gene data show CDR1 as MDHEN and CDR2 as SYDVKM.